This T cell receptor beta chain stems from a study of cytomegalovirus exposure and HLA in healthy donors. The wider study: Early on, a data release was issued that held approximately 78 million unique TCRs from HLA-typed donors.

Amplification used 60 Vbeta primers and 13 Jbeta primers. The assay was immunoSEQ multiplex PCR, and TCRdb's table has in-frame clones only and misses some. The data contain about 140,000 clones, 80% to 85% of them singletons. This CDR3 has 16 residues. V was pared by 4 bases and J by 0 bases, with 10 bases of the junction left unmatched. Germline lookup yields CDR1 SQVTM and CDR2 ANQGSEA. The J gene is TRBJ1-1, the V gene TRBV29-1; 8 nucleotides line up with TRBD1. The specimen sequenced was PBMCs. The clonotype was recovered from a boy between 2 and 10 years old in good health and CMV-seronegative. CDR3 nucleotides: TGCAGCGTTGTTCCGACAGGGGACTATTTGAACACTGAAGCTTTCTTT. Translated, it gives CSVVPTGDYLNTEAFF.